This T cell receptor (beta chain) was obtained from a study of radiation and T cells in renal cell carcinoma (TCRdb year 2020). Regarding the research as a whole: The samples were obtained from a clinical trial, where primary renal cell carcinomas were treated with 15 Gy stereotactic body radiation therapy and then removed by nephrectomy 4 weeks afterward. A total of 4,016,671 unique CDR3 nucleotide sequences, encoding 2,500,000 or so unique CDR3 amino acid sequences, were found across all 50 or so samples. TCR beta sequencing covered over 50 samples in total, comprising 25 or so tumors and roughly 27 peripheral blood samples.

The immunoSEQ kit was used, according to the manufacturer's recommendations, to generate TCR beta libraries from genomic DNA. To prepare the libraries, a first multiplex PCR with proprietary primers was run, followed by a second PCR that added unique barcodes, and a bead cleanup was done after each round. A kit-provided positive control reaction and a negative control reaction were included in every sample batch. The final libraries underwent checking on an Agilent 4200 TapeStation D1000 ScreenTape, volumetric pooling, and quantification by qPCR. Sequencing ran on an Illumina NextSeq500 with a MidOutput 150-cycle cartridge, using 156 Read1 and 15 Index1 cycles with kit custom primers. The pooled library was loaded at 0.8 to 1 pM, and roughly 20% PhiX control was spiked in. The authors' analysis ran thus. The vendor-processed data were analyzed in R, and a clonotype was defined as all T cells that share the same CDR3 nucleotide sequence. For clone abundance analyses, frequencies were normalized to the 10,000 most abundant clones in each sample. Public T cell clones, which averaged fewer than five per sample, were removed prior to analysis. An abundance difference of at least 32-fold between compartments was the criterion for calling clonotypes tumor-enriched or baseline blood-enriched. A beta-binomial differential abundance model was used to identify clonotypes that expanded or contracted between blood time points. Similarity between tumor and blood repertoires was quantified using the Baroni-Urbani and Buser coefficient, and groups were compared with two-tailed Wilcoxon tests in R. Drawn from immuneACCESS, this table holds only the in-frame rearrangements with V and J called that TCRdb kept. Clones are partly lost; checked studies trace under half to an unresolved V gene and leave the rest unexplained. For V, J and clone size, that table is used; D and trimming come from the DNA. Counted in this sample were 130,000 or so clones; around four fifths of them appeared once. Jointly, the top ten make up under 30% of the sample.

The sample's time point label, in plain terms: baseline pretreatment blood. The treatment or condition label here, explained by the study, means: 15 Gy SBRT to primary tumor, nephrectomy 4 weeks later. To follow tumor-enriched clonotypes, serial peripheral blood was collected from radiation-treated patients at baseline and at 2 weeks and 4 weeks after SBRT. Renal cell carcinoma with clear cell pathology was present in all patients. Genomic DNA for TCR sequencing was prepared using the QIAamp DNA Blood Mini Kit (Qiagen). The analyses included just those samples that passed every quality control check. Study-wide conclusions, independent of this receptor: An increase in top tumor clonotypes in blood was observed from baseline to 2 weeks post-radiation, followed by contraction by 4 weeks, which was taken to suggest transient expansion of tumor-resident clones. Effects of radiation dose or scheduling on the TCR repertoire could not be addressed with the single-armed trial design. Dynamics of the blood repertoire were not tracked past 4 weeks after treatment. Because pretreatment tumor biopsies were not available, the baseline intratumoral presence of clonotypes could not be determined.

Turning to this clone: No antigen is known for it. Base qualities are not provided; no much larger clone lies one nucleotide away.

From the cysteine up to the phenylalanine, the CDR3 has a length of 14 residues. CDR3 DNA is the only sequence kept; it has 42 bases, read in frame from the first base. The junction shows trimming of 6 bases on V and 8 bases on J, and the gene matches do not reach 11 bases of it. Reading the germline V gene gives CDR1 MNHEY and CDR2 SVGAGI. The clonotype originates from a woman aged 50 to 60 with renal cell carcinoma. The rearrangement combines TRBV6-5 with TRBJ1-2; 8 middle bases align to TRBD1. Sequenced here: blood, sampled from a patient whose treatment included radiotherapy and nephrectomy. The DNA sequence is TGTGCCAGCAGACCGGGACAGGCAAGTGGAGGCTACACCTTC. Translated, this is CASRPGQASGGYTF.